The 30 T cell receptor beta chains below come from one sample, sequenced in a study of blood T cell repertoires in COVID-19. Profiled with immunoSEQ multiplex PCR; TCRdb holds only in-frame clones, not every one. Among about 140,000 clones listed, about 84% were seen once. Specimen: PBMCs or T cells enriched from blood (not recorded which). The receptors stem from a woman aged 18-29 years who had been exposed to COVID-19.

This clone has a single count. The chain carries TRBV7-9 and TRBJ2-7; 12 bases line up with TRBD1. The CDR3 is 17 residues long. Germline assignment: CDR1 SEHNR and CDR2 FQNEAQ (reference sequence). V gave up 1 base and J gave up 7 bases; unmatched junction bases: 11. CDR3 in DNA: TGTGCCAGCAGCTTAGGGTTTCGGGACAGGGGGCTGGGGGAGCAGTACTTC. It is translated as CASSLGFRDRGLGEQYF.

V and J are TRBV7-9 and TRBJ1-2; tentatively, D is TRBD1 (6 bases). Germline assignment: CDR1 SEHNR and CDR2 FQNEAQ (reference sequence). The CDR3 covers 16 residues. V was trimmed by 0 bases and J by 2 bases, leaving 13 bases between them. DNA of the CDR3: TGTGCCAGCAGCTTAGCGTACACAGGGCTAAACTATGGCTACACCTTC. Its translation: CASSLAYTGLNYGYTF.

V gene TRBV7-8 combines with J gene TRBJ1-2; 8 bases agree with TRBD1. Germline CDR1 reads SGHVS; CDR2 reads FQNEAQ. The CDR3 is 14 amino acids. Unmatched junction bases numbered 4, after V lost 4 bases and J lost 3 bases. DNA of the CDR3: TGTGCCAGCAGCTCGCCACAGGGGGACTATGGCTACACCTTC. Protein product: CASSSPQGDYGYTF.

The CDR3 loop is CASSDSGDSSGELFF. CDR3 sequence (DNA): TGTGCCAGCAGTGACTCGGGGGACTCCTCCGGGGAGCTGTTTTTT. The chain employs TRBV6-4 and TRBJ2-2; D perhaps matches TRBD2 (6 bases). The CDR3 extends over 15 amino acids. V gave up 0 bases and J gave up 6 bases, with 11 bases separating them. The germline gives CDR1 MRHNA, CDR2 SNTAGT.

The chain couples TRBV5-6 to TRBJ2-1; a possible D gene is TRBD1 (5 bases). Germline V gene lookup returns CDR1 SGHDT and CDR2 YYEEEE. CDR3 length: 9 residues. Trimming removed 4 bases from V and 14 bases from J, with 7 bases in between. CDR3 sequence: CASSLREFF. The DNA for the CDR3 is TGTGCCAGCAGCCTCAGGGAGTTCTTC.

The chain is built from TRBV27 and TRBJ1-1, with TRBD1 identical over 8 bases. There are 12 residues in the CDR3. Looked up from germline, CDR1 is MNHEY and CDR2 is SMNVEV (reference sequence). V trimming: 4 bases; J trimming: 11 bases; junction bases outside the gene matches: 6. CDR3 nucleotide sequence: TGTGCCAGCAGTTCAACAGGGGGAATGGCTTTCTTT. Translation gives CASSSTGGMAFF.

The chain combines TRBV4-1 with TRBJ1-5, with D perhaps TRBD1 (5 bases). Trimming shortened V by 1 base and J by 9 bases, and 10 bases separated the two germline ends. CDR3 length: 13 amino acids. Germline CDR1 and CDR2: MGHRA and YSYEKL. The DNA for the CDR3 is TGCGCCAGCAGCCAAGGCCAGGGTGGGCCCCAGCATTTT. It encodes CASSQGQGGPQHF.

This sequence joins TRBV13 and TRBJ2-1, with 14 bases matching TRBD2. The CDR3 is 15 amino acids. V was clipped by 4 bases and J by 8 bases; unmatched bases: 4. Germline values: CDR1 PRHDT, CDR2 FYEKMQ (reference sequence). The CDR3 nucleotides are TGTGCCAGCAGCTCGGGACTAGCGGGAGATCATGAGCAGTTCTTC. It is translated as CASSSGLAGDHEQFF.

The chain has TRBV7-7 and TRBJ2-1; 11 bases align to TRBD2. CDR1 is SSHAT, CDR2 FNYEAQ, per germline (reference sequence). This CDR3 is built from 16 residues. Trimming took 7 bases from V and 2 from J; bases not matched to a gene: 7. In nucleotides, the CDR3 is TGTGCCAGCAAAATACTAGCGGGAGCGGCCTACAATGAGCAGTTCTTC. Its translation is CASKILAGAAYNEQFF.

This chain links TRBV30 with TRBJ2-7; 7 nucleotides align to TRBD2. Germline CDR1 and CDR2: GTSNPN and SVGIG (reference sequence). J lost 4 bases, V lost 2 bases, and 11 bases had no gene match. This CDR3 region has 15 residues. This chain's CDR3 is CAWSMWEGLAYEQYF. The CDR3 bases are TGTGCCTGGAGTATGTGGGAGGGCCTAGCGTACGAGCAGTACTTC.

This chain links TRBV19 with TRBJ2-2, with 7 bases identical to TRBD2. The V gene's germline CDR1 is LNHDA and CDR2 SQIVND (reference sequence). Unmatched junction bases numbered 7, after V lost 3 bases and J lost 0 bases. The CDR3 runs 17 residues. The CDR3 region has the DNA TGTGCCAGTAGTATCGGGCTAGCGGACGCGAACACCGGGGAGCTGTTTTTT. Translation gives CASSIGLADANTGELFF.

The rearrangement links TRBV2 to TRBJ2-3, with TRBD1 matching 7 bases. Germline V gene data show CDR1 as SNHLY and CDR2 as FYNNEI. This CDR3 is 20 amino acids long. J was trimmed by 2 bases and V by 4 bases; bases with no gene match: 21. The CDR3 DNA reads as TGTGCCAGCAGTGCACAAGGGGACAGAATCGCGATAGACTTCACAGATACGCAGTATTTT. It encodes CASSAQGDRIAIDFTDTQYF.

This clone was detected once. The gene calls are TRBV27 and TRBJ1-5; D perhaps matches TRBD1 (5 bases). Germline-derived CDR1 and CDR2 are MNHEY and SMNVEV (reference sequence). Trimming took off 3 bases at V and 0 bases at J, with 6 bases between the two ends. This CDR3 has 14 residues. The CDR3 nucleotides read TGTGCCAGCAGTTTGGACAATAGCAATCAGCCCCAGCATTTT. It is translated as CASSLDNSNQPQHF.

CDR3 nucleotides: TGTGCCAGCGGGAAAACAGGGGGCAGGCAGCCCCAGCATTTT. Its translation is CASGKTGGRQPQHF. The V gene is TRBV2, the J gene TRBJ1-5, with 9 positions matching TRBD1. This CDR3 comprises 14 residues. With V trimmed by 8 bases and J by 7 bases, 9 bases remained unmatched. CDR1 is SNHLY and CDR2 is FYNNEI in the germline V gene. Based on the CDR3 plus reference TRBV2 and TRBJ1-5, the full variable domain is EPEVTQTPSHQVTQMGQEVILRCVPISNHLYFYWYRQILGQKVEFLVSFYNNEISEKSEIFDDQFSVERPDGSNFTLKIRSTKLEDSAMYFCASGKTGGRQPQHFGDGTRLSIL.

CDR3 nucleotides: TGTGCCAGCAGTGGTTCCGGCGGAGTTAGCAATCAGCCCCAGCATTTT. It is translated as CASSGSGGVSNQPQHF. The chain has TRBV2 and TRBJ1-5; no clear D gene. From germline, CDR1 is SNHLY and CDR2 FYNNEI. The V end was cut by 4 bases, the J end by 0 bases, with 13 bases between. The CDR3 sequence is 16 residues long.

The chain employs TRBV7-2 and TRBJ1-4; 9 bases are shared with TRBD1. J lost 8 bases, V lost 1 base, and 2 bases had no gene match. The CDR3 is 14 amino acids. Germline V CDR1 and CDR2: SGHTA, FQGNSA. The CDR3 bases are TGTGCCAGCAGCTTAGGGGGACAGGGAGAAAAACTGTTTTTT. This encodes CASSLGGQGEKLFF.

The CDR3 DNA reads TGTGCCACCAGTGATACCCCAGGGCTAGCGGGAGTCAGGTCAGATACGCAGTATTTT. It is translated as CATSDTPGLAGVRSDTQYF. The chain combines TRBV24-1 with TRBJ2-3, with 10 positions matching TRBD2. Germline CDR1 is KGHDR and CDR2 is SFDVKD. V lost 3 bases and J lost 4; bases outside the gene matches: 15. The CDR3 spans 19 residues.

This clone was picked up one time. This chain uses TRBV27 with TRBJ2-1; 9 bases are shared with TRBD2. Germline assignment: CDR1 MNHEY and CDR2 SMNVEV (reference sequence). With V trimmed by 3 bases and J by 6 bases, 3 bases remained unmatched. The CDR3 runs to 14 residues. The DNA of the CDR3 is TGTGCCAGCAGTTTTAGCGGGAGTTCCAATGAGCAGTTCTTC. Protein product: CASSFSGSSNEQFF.

This chain connects TRBV6-2 or TRBV6-3 to TRBJ2-7, with D maybe TRBD2 (6 bases). The germline V gene encodes CDR1 MNHEY and CDR2 SVGEGT. Trimming removed 2 bases at V and 3 bases at J, with 23 bases between. The length of the CDR3 is 18 residues. CDR3 sequence: CASSYLPGTGLRNYEQYF. CDR3 coding DNA: TGTGCCAGCAGTTACCTCCCCGGGACTGGGCTGAGGAACTACGAGCAGTACTTC.

The J gene is TRBJ2-2, the V gene TRBV30; TRBD2 matches at 7 bases. J gave up 6 bases and V 4 bases, and 8 bases lay outside the gene matches. Germline V gene sequence: CDR1 GTSNPN, CDR2 SVGIG (reference sequence). The CDR3 is 14 amino acids. DNA of the CDR3: TGTGCCTGGACCACCGTTGGGGGGGCCGGGGAGCTGTTTTTT. Translating gives CAWTTVGGAGELFF.

The chain carries TRBV30 and TRBJ1-2, with TRBD1 identical over 7 bases. V trimming: 5 bases; J trimming: 5 bases; junction bases outside the gene matches: 5. Germline assignment: CDR1 GTSNPN and CDR2 SVGIG (reference sequence). The CDR3 has 12 residues. CDR3 in DNA: TGTGCCTGGTCGACAGGGCGGTATGGCTACACCTTC. Encoded protein: CAWSTGRYGYTF.

The rearrangement joins TRBV20-1 to TRBJ2-5, with D hard to call. This CDR3 has 11 amino acids. Trimming took 6 bases from V and 7 from J, leaving 12 bases between them. In germline, CDR1 is DFQATT, CDR2 SNEGSKA (reference sequence). The CDR3 loop reads CSASLQVTQYF. CDR3 sequence (DNA): TGCAGTGCCTCCCTTCAGGTGACCCAGTACTTC.

The chain employs TRBV4-1 and TRBJ2-5; 9 nucleotides line up with TRBD2. The J segment lost 2 bases and the V segment lost 1 base, leaving 14 bases of the junction unmatched. Germline V gene lookup returns CDR1 MGHRA and CDR2 YSYEKL. The CDR3 sequence is 19 residues long. Here the CDR3 DNA reads TGCGCCAGCAGCCAAGGGAGAGGGGCCGCGGGAGGGTGGCAAGAGACCCAGTACTTC. Protein sequence: CASSQGRGAAGGWQETQYF.

The chain joins TRBV7-3 to TRBJ1-1, with D perhaps matching TRBD1 (5 bases). This CDR3 contains 13 residues. V shed 1 base and J shed 4 bases, with 7 bases lying between them. Per the germline V gene, CDR1 is SGHTA and CDR2 is FQGTGA. CDR3 in amino acids: CASSLMGGTEAFF. The DNA for the CDR3 is TGTGCCAGCAGCTTAATGGGGGGCACTGAAGCTTTCTTT.

CDR3 amino acids: CASSLQQPPSPLHF. The CDR3 nucleotides are TGCGCCAGCAGTCTACAGCAACCACCTTCACCCCTCCACTTT. The chain uses TRBV10-2 and TRBJ1-6; D call uncertain. CDR1 is WSHSY, CDR2 SAAADI, per germline. Trimming stripped 5 bases from V and 9 bases from J, with 14 bases between. CDR3 length equals 14 residues.

This clone has only one observation. This chain connects TRBV7-9 to TRBJ2-1; 12 bases map to TRBD2. Trimming cost V 2 bases and J 0 bases; bases outside gene matches: 8. Looked up from germline, CDR1 is SEHNR and CDR2 is FQNEAQ (reference sequence). This CDR3 contains 19 residues. The CDR3 loop is CASSLYLAGGTSSYNEQFF. The CDR3 DNA reads TGTGCCAGCAGCTTATACCTAGCGGGAGGGACAAGCTCCTACAATGAGCAGTTCTTC.

This sequence joins TRBV7-2 and TRBJ1-6; perhaps TRBD1 as D (5 bases). The V and J ends lost 3 bases and 0 bases respectively, with 9 bases between them. Germline V lookup: CDR1 SGHTA, CDR2 FQGNSA. The CDR3 has 16 residues. The CDR3 region is CASSLDTSSYNSPLHF. In DNA, the CDR3 is TGTGCCAGCAGCTTGGACACCAGCTCCTATAATTCACCCCTCCACTTT.

The chain couples TRBV4-1 to TRBJ2-5; tentatively, D is TRBD1 (6 bases). The CDR3 length is 15 residues. V was clipped by 2 bases and J by 2 bases, with 12 bases between them. In germline, CDR1 is MGHRA, CDR2 YSYEKL. CDR3 loop: CASSQTGTLQETQYF. The CDR3 DNA reads as TGCGCCAGCAGCCAAACCGGGACACTACAAGAGACCCAGTACTTC.

J is TRBJ1-2 and V is TRBV2; 10 bases are a match to TRBD1. The CDR3 is made up of 15 amino acids. Germline CDR1 SNHLY, CDR2 FYNNEI. The junction had 5 bases not matched to a gene; V was cut back by 7 bases and J by 0 bases. The CDR3, as DNA: TGTGCCAGCAAACCGACAGGGGGCTCTAACTATGGCTACACCTTC. Translating gives CASKPTGGSNYGYTF.

The CDR3 sequence is CASSSTEDSPLHF. In DNA form, the CDR3 reads TGTGCCAGCAGTTCGACGGAGGATTCACCCCTCCACTTT. V is TRBV12-3 or TRBV12-4 and J is TRBJ1-6; D uncertain. Trimming left V 4 bases short and J 8 bases short, with 9 bases between. The CDR3 extends over 13 amino acids.